This T cell receptor beta chain was retrieved from a study of blood T cell repertoires in COVID-19. Study details: Sample material is recorded as cDNA or gDNA derived from T cells, B-cell-depleted T cells, or PBMCs.

This clone was seen just once. Using immunoSEQ multiplex PCR, the repertoire was profiled, and TCRdb retains in-frame clones only, with some absent. The table shows tens of thousands of clones, with over 70% occurring only once. Germline CDR1 reads LGHNA; CDR2 reads YNFKEQ. Trimming at V came to 0 bases and at J to 4 bases, leaving 11 bases not matched to a gene. The CDR3 covers 18 residues. This TCR was sampled from a man aged 80 or over with active or convalescent COVID-19. Sample: peripheral blood. J is TRBJ2-3 and V is TRBV4-2; the match to TRBD1 covers 9 bases. The CDR3 DNA reads TGTGCCAGCAGCCAAGAAACGGGTACAGGGGGCAAGTCAGATACGCAGTATTTT. It specifies CASSQETGTGGKSDTQYF.